These 25 T cell receptor beta chains share one sample of origin, sequenced in a study of blood T cells in healthy people across ages. The authors ran a second PCR of about 6 to 11 cycles using a sample-barcoded 5' primer and a J-beta primer mix. TCRdb independently ran MiXCR on the 5' RACE reads; one entry per CDR3 protein. The data hold about 1.5 million distinct CDR3 sequences, with approximately 39% observed a single time. Material for sequencing was blood. All receptors derive from a woman between 18 and 30 years old in good health.

This clonotype was detected a few times. The chain combines TRBV5-1 with TRBJ2-1, with TRBD1 matching over 7 bases. V was clipped by 4 bases and J by 6 bases; unmatched bases: 10. CDR1 SGHRS and CDR2 YFSETQ come from the germline V gene. The CDR3 runs 15 residues. The CDR3 sequence: CASSPTGVVLNEQFF. DNA of the CDR3: TGCGCCAGCAGCCCTACAGGGGTAGTACTCAATGAGCAGTTCTTC.

This clonotype has ten or more counts. This rearrangement joins TRBV20-1 to TRBJ2-7; a weak D match, TRBD1 (7 bases). This CDR3 region has 11 residues. Germline-derived CDR1 and CDR2 are DFQATT and SNEGSKA (reference sequence). Trimming removed 6 bases from V and 3 bases from J, with 9 bases in between. CDR3 residues: CSARGDYEQYF. In DNA, the CDR3 is TGCAGTGCCAGGGGGGACTACGAGCAGTACTTC.

This clonotype occurred once. The rearrangement links TRBV13 to TRBJ2-1; 10 bases match TRBD1. The V and J ends lost 6 bases and 8 bases, in that order; junction bases with no gene match: 7. The germline gives CDR1 PRHDT, CDR2 FYEKMQ (reference sequence). CDR3 length: 14 residues. DNA for the CDR3: TGTGCCAGCAGTGCAGGGGACAGGGGCCATGAGCAGTTCTTC. Translating it yields CASSAGDRGHEQFF.

In its sample, this clonotype was seen a few times. The chain recombines TRBV27 with TRBJ2-3, with a possible D match to TRBD1 (5 bases). V lost 7 bases and J lost 3, with 17 bases in between. The CDR3 spans 15 residues. Germline V lookup: CDR1 MNHEY, CDR2 SMNVEV (reference sequence). CDR3 region: CASIPRGLGTDTQYF. CDR3 nucleotide sequence: TGTGCCAGCATTCCTAGGGGTCTGGGGACAGATACGCAGTATTTT.

This clonotype was seen more than once but under ten times. V and J are TRBV11-2 and TRBJ1-2; no definite D call. Germline-derived CDR1 and CDR2 are SGHAT and FQNNGV. Trimming cost V 5 bases and J 0 bases, with 19 bases left between them. The CDR3 loop spans 17 amino acids. Here the CDR3 DNA reads TGTGCCAGCAGCCCCTTCCCGGGCAGCGCCGCTAACTATGGCTACACCTTC. Translating it yields CASSPFPGSAANYGYTF.

Worth noting for this clonotype: An end of the junction does not agree with germline; a read error may underlie this. The chain has TRBV7-2 and TRBJ2-1; D gene ambiguous. Germline V CDR1 and CDR2: SGHTA, FQGNSA. The CDR3 covers 11 residues. The CDR3 DNA reads TGTGCCAGCAGATTCTACAATAAGCAGTTCTTC. Encoded protein: CASRFYNKQFF. The variable domain in full, completed from reference TRBV7-2 and TRBJ2-1, reads GAGVSQSPSNKVTEKGKDVELRCDPISGHTALYWYRQSLGQGLEFLIYFQGNSAPDKSGLPSDRFSAERTGGSVSTLTIQRTQQEDSAVYLCASRFYNKQFFGPGTRLTVL.

The chain employs TRBV3-1 and TRBJ1-4; 10 positions agree with TRBD1. V dropped 1 base and J dropped 4; count of bases not matched to a gene: 9. The CDR3 is 18 amino acids. Germline V gene data show CDR1 as LGHDT and CDR2 as YNNKEL (reference sequence). CDR3 DNA sequence: TGTGCCAGCAGCCAAGTCGGCGGACAGGGGGGATTTAATGAAAAACTGTTTTTT. This codes for CASSQVGGQGGFNEKLFF.

This clonotype was recorded only once. One junction end disagrees with the germline gene, perhaps due to a read error. The CDR3, as DNA: TGTGTCAGCAGCACGGGGACAGGGGAAGAGACCCAGTACTTC. This encodes CVSSTGTGEETQYF. The gene calls are TRBV7-9 and TRBJ2-5; 10 positions match TRBD1. Germline V gene sequence: CDR1 SEHNR, CDR2 FQNEAQ (reference sequence). The length of the CDR3 is 14 residues.

This clonotype was recorded a few times. The V call is TRBV4-1, the J call TRBJ1-2; D perhaps matches TRBD1 (6 bases). There are 14 residues in the CDR3. Trimming took off 0 bases at V and 8 bases at J, with 13 bases between the two ends. The germline V gene encodes CDR1 MGHRA and CDR2 YSYEKL. This CDR3 is CASSQDWGAKGYTF. As DNA, the CDR3 is TGCGCCAGCAGCCAAGATTGGGGGGCTAAGGGCTACACCTTC.

This clonotype occurred once. The junction shows a germline mismatch at one end, possibly a read error. The chain carries TRBV4-1 and TRBJ2-1; D unresolved. Germline loops: CDR1 MGHRA, CDR2 YSYEKL. The CDR3 has 14 amino acids. Here the CDR3 DNA reads TGCGCCAGCAACCAACCGAGCTCCGACAATGAGCAGTTCTTC. Its protein is CASNQPSSDNEQFF.

In its sample, this clonotype was seen once. The V call is TRBV7-2, the J call TRBJ2-5; 9 positions match TRBD1. V trimming: 4 bases; J trimming: 6 bases; junction bases outside the gene matches: 6. Germline lookup yields CDR1 SGHTA and CDR2 FQGNSA. CDR3 length: 14 amino acids. CDR3 in amino acids: CASSSPGTGKTQYF. Here the CDR3 DNA reads TGTGCCAGCAGCTCCCCCGGGACAGGGAAGACCCAGTACTTC.

The CDR3 sequence: CASSEFADSVARDTQYF. The CDR3 DNA reads TGTGCCAGCAGTGAATTTGCGGATTCAGTCGCTAGAGATACGCAGTATTTT. The chain employs TRBV2 and TRBJ2-3; unclear D gene. V was clipped by 2 bases and J by 5 bases, with 20 bases between them. The CDR3 is made up of 17 amino acids. Germline V gives CDR1 SNHLY, CDR2 FYNNEI.

This sequence joins TRBV4-2 and TRBJ2-1, with TRBD2 matching over 10 bases. This CDR3 contains 14 residues. The germline CDR1 and CDR2 sequences are LGHNA and YNFKEQ. The V gene end was trimmed by 3 bases and the J gene end by 7 bases; junction bases not matched to a gene: 3. This CDR3 reads CASSHEAGGNEQFF. CDR3 sequence (DNA): TGTGCCAGCAGCCACGAAGCGGGAGGGAATGAGCAGTTCTTC.

The sample holds one count of this clonotype. The genes are TRBV30 and TRBJ1-6; D ambiguous. Trimming stripped 0 bases from V and 10 bases from J, with 13 bases between. This CDR3 has 14 residues. Germline lookup yields CDR1 GTSNPN and CDR2 SVGIG (reference sequence). CDR3 region: CAWSVYGSGSPLHF. In nucleotides, the CDR3 is TGTGCCTGGAGTGTATACGGATCTGGGTCACCCCTCCACTTT.

V and J are TRBV5-1 and TRBJ2-3; D not resolved. The CDR3 runs to 14 residues. Germline CDR1 and CDR2: SGHRS and YFSETQ. V lost 1 base, J lost 0 bases, and 6 bases lay in between. The CDR3 bases are TGCGCCAGCAGCTTGAAAGACAGCACAGATACGCAGTATTTT. Translating it yields CASSLKDSTDTQYF.

V usage is TRBV5-1 and J usage is TRBJ2-1; TRBD2 aligns across 10 bases. This CDR3 comprises 19 residues. CDR1 and CDR2 (germline): SGHRS, YFSETQ. Trimming removed 1 base from V and 1 base from J; junction bases left unmatched: 11. The CDR3 protein is CASSLRATSGTLSYNEQFF. The CDR3 region has the DNA TGCGCCAGCAGCTTGCGTGCAACTAGCGGGACCCTTTCCTACAATGAGCAGTTCTTC.

This clonotype was found a few times. V usage is TRBV12-3 or TRBV12-4 and J usage is TRBJ2-7; 12 nucleotides align to TRBD2. The CDR3 covers 15 residues. V lost 6 bases, J lost 4 bases, and 7 bases stayed unmatched. The CDR3 DNA is TGTGCCAGCAGATCCCTAGCGGGGGGGCCGTACGAGCAGTACTTC. Protein: CASRSLAGGPYEQYF.

This clonotype appeared once. The genes are TRBV2 and TRBJ1-5; weak D call: TRBD1 (5 bases). Germline assignment: CDR1 SNHLY and CDR2 FYNNEI. The CDR3 is 15 amino acids. Trimming left V 6 bases short and J 0 bases short, with 12 bases between. As DNA, the CDR3 is TGTGCCAGCAGACAGGATCGACCTAGCAATCAGCCCCAGCATTTT. Its translation: CASRQDRPSNQPQHF.

This rearrangement joins TRBV9 to TRBJ2-3; TRBD2 aligns across 8 bases. J gave up 4 bases and V 4 bases, and 11 bases lay outside the gene matches. CDR3 length: 16 amino acids. Germline V gene lookup returns CDR1 SGDLS and CDR2 YYNGEE. Here the CDR3 reads CASSMSSGAPPDTQYF. The CDR3 region has the DNA TGTGCCAGCAGCATGAGTAGCGGGGCCCCCCCAGATACGCAGTATTTT.

This chain uses TRBV5-8 with TRBJ1-1, with D tentatively TRBD1 (5 bases). Trimming took 1 base from V and 8 from J, leaving 9 bases between them. Germline V gene lookup returns CDR1 SGHTS and CDR2 YDEGEE. The CDR3 has 12 residues. In nucleotides, the CDR3 is TGTGCCAGCAGCTTGTATGGGGGGGAAGCTTTCTTT. Its protein is CASSLYGGEAFF.

The chain uses TRBV20-1 and TRBJ2-7; D is unclear. Per the germline V gene, CDR1 is DFQATT and CDR2 is SNEGSKA (reference sequence). The CDR3 is 14 residues long. V shed 0 bases and J shed 2 bases, with 11 bases lying between them. CDR3 coding DNA: TGCAGTGCTAGAGATCTCTCCAGGACCTACGAGCAGTACTTC. It translates to CSARDLSRTYEQYF.

The J gene is TRBJ2-1, the V gene TRBV29-1; D unresolved. Per germline, CDR1 SQVTM and CDR2 ANQGSEA. V was cut by 4 bases and J by 8 bases, with 18 bases left in between. The CDR3 loop spans 14 amino acids. The CDR3 sequence is CSVVSPQRSDEQFF. CDR3 nucleotides: TGCAGCGTTGTCTCGCCGCAACGGTCGGATGAGCAGTTCTTC.

This clonotype was counted between two and nine times. The chain has TRBV2 and TRBJ2-7, with unresolved D. The CDR3 is 13 residues long. Germline CDR1 and CDR2: SNHLY and FYNNEI. V lost 6 bases to trimming and J lost 7 bases, with 16 bases between them. The CDR3 DNA reads as TGTGCCAGCAGCGGTTCCGGCGTAGGGGAGCAGTACTTC. Encoded protein: CASSGSGVGEQYF.

Notes on this clonotype: The conserved phenylalanine or tryptophan is not found at the CDR3 terminus, so this likely reflects a read error. V gene TRBV28 combines with J gene TRBJ2-3; 8 bases line up with TRBD2. This CDR3 has 17 residues. Per the germline V gene, CDR1 is MDHEN and CDR2 is SYDVKM. J gave up 0 bases and V 2 bases, and 7 bases lay outside the gene matches. The chain's CDR3 is CASSLTLAGTSTDTQYV. CDR3 in DNA: TGTGCCAGCAGTTTAACGCTAGCGGGCACAAGCACAGATACGCAGTATGTT.

This clonotype has a handful of counts. The chain uses TRBV11-2 and TRBJ2-1, with 9 bases fitting TRBD2. There are 15 residues in the CDR3. V was clipped by 8 bases and J by 3 bases; unmatched bases: 8. Germline CDR1 reads SGHAT; CDR2 reads FQNNGV. The CDR3 reads CASFGASGNYNEQFF. The CDR3 DNA reads TGTGCCAGCTTCGGCGCTAGCGGGAACTACAATGAGCAGTTCTTC.